Each of the 24 T cell receptor beta chains below was sequenced from the same sample in a study of Tregs in tolerant kidney transplant recipients. Method: immunoSEQ multiplex PCR; TCRdb's copy keeps in-frame clones and lacks some. The sample records roughly 17,000 clones, roughly 80% being singletons. Sample: Tregs from blood. The receptors originated from a human donor in good health.

The V gene is TRBV19, the J gene TRBJ2-3, with TRBD2 matching 7 bases. The germline V gene encodes CDR1 LNHDA and CDR2 SQIVND (reference sequence). Trimming took 8 bases from V and 2 from J; bases not matched to a gene: 10. The CDR3 is made up of 15 amino acids. CDR3 amino acids: CASRILGGTTDTQYF. The CDR3, as DNA: TGTGCCAGTCGGATTTTGGGGGGGACCACAGATACGCAGTATTTT.

The CDR3 bases are TGCAGTGCCGAGAAGGGAGATACGCAGTATTTT. It yields the protein CSAEKGDTQYF. V gene TRBV20-1 combines with J gene TRBJ2-3; D gene uncertain. The germline V and J ends were trimmed by 6 bases and 5 bases, with 9 bases remaining between them. The CDR3 extends over 11 amino acids. The germline V gene has CDR1 DFQATT and CDR2 SNEGSKA (reference sequence).

The genes are TRBV5-1 and TRBJ2-3, with TRBD2 identical over 8 bases. V dropped 7 bases and J dropped 1; count of bases not matched to a gene: 5. Germline assignment: CDR1 SGHRS and CDR2 YFSETQ. The CDR3 spans 14 residues. CDR3 in DNA: TGCGCCAGCGTATTGACTAGCGGCACAGATACGCAGTATTTT. This translates into CASVLTSGTDTQYF.

This rearrangement joins TRBV5-3 to TRBJ1-1, with TRBD1 as a possible D gene (5 bases). TRBV5-3 carries the ORF label, with uncertain function. This CDR3 comprises 12 residues. V lost 4 bases and J 1 base, leaving 5 bases between the germline ends. CDR3 in DNA: TGTGCCAGAAGCGGACAGAACACTGAAGCTTTCTTT. Protein product: CARSGQNTEAFF.

The rearrangement uses TRBV5-1 and TRBJ2-5; 7 nucleotides line up with TRBD1. This CDR3 contains 15 residues. J gave up 4 bases and V 4 bases, and 10 bases lay outside the gene matches. In germline, CDR1 is SGHRS, CDR2 YFSETQ. CDR3 protein: CASSGDSGSGETQYF. CDR3 nucleotide sequence: TGCGCCAGCAGCGGGGACAGCGGAAGCGGAGAGACCCAGTACTTC.

The rearrangement links TRBV6-1 to TRBJ1-2; D unresolved. Germline lookup yields CDR1 MNHNS and CDR2 SASEGT. This CDR3 comprises 14 residues. V gave up 8 bases and J gave up 4 bases, with 17 bases separating them. The CDR3 region is CASEGKRSSYGYTF. The CDR3 coding sequence is TGTGCCAGCGAAGGGAAAAGAAGCTCCTATGGCTACACCTTC.

The V gene is TRBV9, the J gene TRBJ2-5, with D possibly being TRBD1 or TRBD2 (5 bases each). Germline V gene sequence: CDR1 SGDLS, CDR2 YYNGEE. The CDR3 is 14 residues long. The V gene lost 0 bases and the J gene lost 1 base, with 7 bases spanning the gap. CDR3 sequence reads: CASSVGGIQETQYF. CDR3 nucleotide sequence: TGTGCCAGCAGCGTAGGGGGGATCCAAGAGACCCAGTACTTC.

The genes are TRBV2 and TRBJ2-1, with a weak D call TRBD2 (7 bases). Trimming left V 8 bases short and J 5 bases short, with 16 bases between. Looked up from germline, CDR1 is SNHLY and CDR2 is FYNNEI. The CDR3 loop spans 14 amino acids. CDR3 sequence reads: CASPYGGGHNEQFF. The DNA for the CDR3 is TGTGCCAGCCCCTATGGCGGGGGCCACAATGAGCAGTTCTTC.

For this clone: The junction differs from germline at one of its ends, possibly a read error. The CDR3 nucleotides read TGTGCCAGCAAGCAACTTCGGATGGCCCCGGCATTC. Protein sequence: CASKQLRMAPAF. The chain is built from TRBV2 and TRBJ1-2, with D unresolved. The germline V gene encodes CDR1 SNHLY and CDR2 FYNNEI. CDR3 length: 12 residues.

This chain connects TRBV6-5 to TRBJ1-4; TRBD1 matches at 9 bases. The junction had 7 bases not matched to a gene; V was cut back by 3 bases and J by 8 bases. The CDR3 loop spans 15 amino acids. Germline assignment: CDR1 MNHEY and CDR2 SVGAGI. CDR3 region: CASSYWGQGREKLFF. DNA for the CDR3: TGTGCCAGCAGTTATTGGGGACAGGGAAGAGAAAAACTGTTTTTT.

V and J are TRBV5-4 and TRBJ2-7; D might be TRBD1 or TRBD2, each matching 5 bases. Per germline, CDR1 SGHNT and CDR2 YYREEE (reference sequence). V was shortened by 5 bases and J by 7 bases, with 22 bases between the two germline ends. This CDR3 has 15 amino acids. CDR3 sequence (DNA): TGTGCCAGCAGGCCCGGGACCCTAAAAGGTGGAGAGCAGTACTTC. Protein product: CASRPGTLKGGEQYF.

The chain carries TRBV29-1 and TRBJ1-2; the match to TRBD1 covers 8 bases. Germline CDR1 is SQVTM and CDR2 is ANQGSEA. The ends lost 6 bases at V and 4 bases at J; junction bases unmatched: 7. This CDR3 comprises 13 residues. The CDR3 DNA follows: TGCAGCGTAGGGGACAGGCAGGGCTATGGCTACACCTTC. Protein product: CSVGDRQGYGYTF.

The V call is TRBV5-1, the J call TRBJ2-2, with D perhaps TRBD1 or TRBD2 (5 bases each). V shed 3 bases and J shed 3 bases, with 18 bases lying between them. CDR1 is SGHRS, CDR2 YFSETQ, per germline. This CDR3 is 17 amino acids long. The CDR3 here is CASSWGTGSTYTGELFF. The CDR3 coding sequence is TGCGCCAGCAGCTGGGGGACGGGGAGCACATACACCGGGGAGCTGTTTTTT.

This sequence joins TRBV6-5 and TRBJ2-5; no clear D. The germline V gene has CDR1 MNHEY and CDR2 SVGAGI. The CDR3 spans 12 residues. Trimming shortened V by 7 bases and J by 5 bases, and 11 bases separated the two germline ends. The CDR3 nucleotides read TGTGCCAGCACTTCCAGTGGGGAGACCCAGTACTTC. Translated: CASTSSGETQYF.

V gene TRBV5-1 combines with J gene TRBJ2-1; TRBD1 agrees at 8 bases. The CDR3 sequence is 15 residues long. V trimming: 4 bases; J trimming: 3 bases; junction bases outside the gene matches: 6. Germline V gives CDR1 SGHRS, CDR2 YFSETQ. CDR3 sequence (DNA): TGCGCCAGCAGCCCAGGGGGCGCAAACTACAATGAGCAGTTCTTC. Translated: CASSPGGANYNEQFF. The full variable domain, with the rest looked up from reference TRBV5-1 and TRBJ2-1, is KAGVTQTPRYLIKTRGQQVTLSCSPISGHRSVSWYQQTPGQGLQFLFEYFSETQRNKGNFPGRFSGRQFSNSRSEMNVSTLELGDSALYLCASSPGGANYNEQFFGPGTRLTVL.

CDR3 DNA: TGCGCCAGCAGCCTGTGGGAGGGAGGCGCAGATACGCAGTATTTT. This sequence encodes CASSLWEGGADTQYF. The chain joins TRBV5-1 to TRBJ2-3; TRBD2 agrees at 7 bases. CDR3 length: 15 amino acids. Losses at the gene ends were 4 bases for V and 4 bases for J; bases not matched to a gene: 9. CDR1 and CDR2 from the germline V gene are SGHRS and YFSETQ.

The V and J genes are TRBV11-3 and TRBJ2-2; D is tentatively TRBD1 or TRBD2 (6 bases each). The CDR3 runs to 19 residues. Germline CDR1 and CDR2: SGHNT and YENEEA. With 7 bases removed from V and 0 bases from J, the gap between germline ends came to 24 bases. CDR3 nucleotide sequence: TGTGCCAGCACCTGGTATGGATGGGGGGCACGTGCGAACACCGGGGAGCTGTTTTTT. This sequence encodes CASTWYGWGARANTGELFF.

This chain links TRBV5-1 with TRBJ2-5; 7 positions agree with TRBD1. Germline lookup yields CDR1 SGHRS and CDR2 YFSETQ. This CDR3 comprises 14 residues. Losses at the gene ends were 6 bases for V and 4 bases for J; bases not matched to a gene: 9. CDR3 in DNA: TGCGCCAGCACCCTGACCCCAGGGGGAGAGACCCAGTACTTC. Translating gives CASTLTPGGETQYF.

The chain combines TRBV9 with TRBJ2-5; D is uncertain. The CDR3 is 13 amino acids. The germline V and J ends were trimmed by 0 bases and 2 bases, with 5 bases remaining between them. The germline CDR1 and CDR2 sequences are SGDLS and YYNGEE. This chain's CDR3 is CASSVGVQETQYF. Written as DNA, the CDR3 is TGTGCCAGCAGCGTAGGGGTACAAGAGACCCAGTACTTC.

This chain joins TRBV6-1 and TRBJ1-2; maybe TRBD1 (6 bases). CDR1 MNHNS and CDR2 SASEGT come from the germline V gene. V gave up 5 bases and J gave up 5 bases, with 12 bases separating them. The CDR3 runs to 13 residues. The CDR3 region has the DNA TGTGCCAGCAGTCCAAGGGGGGAATATGGCTACACCTTC. Protein: CASSPRGEYGYTF.

This clone was seen a handful of times. The chain has TRBV28 and TRBJ2-3, with D hard to call. Germline V gives CDR1 MDHEN, CDR2 SYDVKM. CDR3 size: 13 residues. The germline V and J ends were trimmed by 1 base and 3 bases, with 5 bases remaining between them. This chain's CDR3 is CASSLFRTDTQYF. The CDR3 region has the DNA TGTGCCAGCAGTTTATTCAGGACAGATACGCAGTATTTT.

The chain is built from TRBV6-5 and TRBJ1-3, with 7 bases lining up with TRBD1. This CDR3 contains 14 residues. The ends lost 8 bases at V and 5 bases at J; junction bases unmatched: 9. In germline, CDR1 is MNHEY, CDR2 SVGAGI. The CDR3 protein is CASGRTTGRNTIYF. For the CDR3, the DNA is TGTGCCAGCGGGCGAACGACAGGGAGAAACACCATATATTTT.

To note about this clone: Relative to the germline gene, one junction end is altered; a read error may explain this. The chain recombines TRBV7-2 with TRBJ2-7, with D unclear. The CDR3 sequence is 15 residues long. Looked up from germline, CDR1 is SGHTA and CDR2 is FQGNSA. The CDR3 DNA sequence: TGTGCCAACAGCCGCGCGGCCACAACCACCTACGAGCAGTACTTC. Translation gives CANSRAATTTYEQYF.

The J gene is TRBJ2-2, the V gene TRBV5-1; possible D gene TRBD1, 5 bases. Germline loops: CDR1 SGHRS, CDR2 YFSETQ. The CDR3 spans 15 residues. The V and J ends lost 2 bases and 5 bases respectively, with 13 bases between them. CDR3 DNA sequence: TGCGCCAGCAGCTTTCCCACAGGAGAGACCGGGGAGCTGTTTTTT. Protein sequence: CASSFPTGETGELFF. Filled out from reference TRBV5-1 and TRBJ2-2, the complete variable domain reads KAGVTQTPRYLIKTRGQQVTLSCSPISGHRSVSWYQQTPGQGLQFLFEYFSETQRNKGNFPGRFSGRQFSNSRSEMNVSTLELGDSALYLCASSFPTGETGELFFGEGSRLTVL.